This TCR beta chain was sequenced for a study of vaccination and CD4 T cells after COVID-19. Study-level background: Blood was drawn a median around 74 days post second dose, range 14 to 241. Either a CEFX pool, an HIV-1 Nef pool, or no peptide was added to control cultures.

CDR3 length: 16 amino acids. Germline trimming cut 1 base from V and 5 bases from J; bases unmatched to any gene: 7. Germline V gene sequence: CDR1 SGHTA, CDR2 FQGTGA. Cultured CD4+ T-cell DNA underwent Oncomine TCR Beta short-read sequencing. Each CDR3 protein gets one entry after TCRdb re-called the PCR reads with MiXCR. The sample carries roughly 16,000 distinct CDR3 sequences, around 47% recorded once. Remarks on this clonotype: The antigen remains unidentified.

Treatment specified: approximately 9-day PBMC culture with coronavirus spike peptide pools or control peptides (ViraFEST assay). The sequenced sample consisted of CD4+ T cells from blood, cultured in vitro. The clonotype was recovered from a human donor who had recovered from COVID-19. The chain links TRBV7-3 to TRBJ2-5; 10 bases map to TRBD2. CDR3 DNA sequence: TGTGCCAGCAGCTTAAGGACGGGAGCGGGAGGGGAGACCCAGTACTTC. Its protein is CASSLRTGAGGETQYF. Full variable domain (remainder filled in from reference TRBV7-3 and TRBJ2-5): GAGVSQTPSNKVTEKGKYVELRCDPISGHTALYWYRQSLGQGPEFLIYFQGTGAADDSGLPNDRFFAVRPEGSVSTLKIQRTERGDSAVYLCASSLRTGAGGETQYFGPGTRLLVL.